This T cell receptor beta chain was captured in a study of T-cell memory formation after mild COVID-19. Constant-segment primers and 5'RACE yielded cDNA libraries for TCR alpha and TCR beta, each carrying sample barcodes and UMIs. TCRdb reprocessed the 5' RACE reads via MiXCR and lists one record per CDR3 protein. The sample lists 150,000 to 200,000 distinct CDR3 sequences; around 13% were seen once. Concerning this clonotype itself: As yet, its antigen is unknown.

Trimming cost V 7 bases and J 3 bases; bases outside gene matches: 9. From germline, CDR1 is MNHEY and CDR2 SVGEGT. The CDR3 length is 17 residues. Regarding the study as a whole: Among contracting clones, CD4+ were mainly CM/EM and CD8+ enriched in EMRA.

The receptor comes from an adult woman who had mild COVID-19 (a few samples of this study predate the infection). Cell type and time point are not known. The chain joins TRBV6-2 or TRBV6-3 to TRBJ2-2, with 12 bases matching TRBD2. The specimen was PBMCs or a T cell subset sorted from them (not recorded which). The chain's CDR3 is CASNPRWTSGDTGELFF. The DNA for the CDR3 is TGTGCCAGCAACCCCCGCTGGACTAGCGGGGACACCGGGGAGCTGTTTTTT.